The present T cell receptor (beta chain) was sequenced within a study of cytomegalovirus exposure and HLA in healthy donors. Germline CDR1 and CDR2: MDHEN and SYDVKM. This CDR3 spans 15 amino acids. V was clipped by 1 base and J by 7 bases, with 13 bases between them. TCRdb keeps only in-frame clones here, not all; method: immunoSEQ multiplex PCR. The data show over 110,000 clones, with 80% to 90% seen just once and about 2.8% held by the top ten. V is TRBV28 and J is TRBJ1-4; TRBD1 might be the D (6 bases). This clonotype was sampled from a young man in good health and CMV-seronegative. The material sequenced was PBMCs. DNA for the CDR3: TGTGCCAGCAGTTTATTCGGGACACAGATTGAAAAACTGTTTTTT. It specifies CASSLFGTQIEKLFF.